A selection of T cell receptor beta chains follows, all from one sample in a study of cytomegalovirus exposure and HLA in healthy donors. Using immunoSEQ multiplex PCR, the repertoire was profiled, and TCRdb retains in-frame clones only, with some absent. The sample data list 100,000 to 150,000 clones. The specimen sequenced was PBMCs. These receptors were collected from a man aged 35-49 years in good health and CMV-seronegative. CDR3s include the opening cysteine and the closing phenylalanine or tryptophan. The D gene is left open where the match is weak.

D: TRBD1
V: TRBV27
J: TRBJ2-7
CDR3: CASSFLGQGHEQYF
DNA: TGTGCCAGCAGTTTTCTCGGACAGGGCCACGAGCAGTACTTC

D: NA
V: TRBV2
J: TRBJ1-1
CDR3: CASRGGPAAEAFF
DNA: TGTGCCAGCAGGGGGGGTCCGGCCGCTGAAGCTTTCTTT

D: NA
V: TRBV28
J: TRBJ2-7
CDR3: CASKGRGSYEQYF
DNA: TGTGCCAGCAAGGGGCGCGGCTCCTACGAGCAGTACTTC

D: NA
V: TRBV4-2
J: TRBJ2-6
CDR3: CASSQEGSGIFSGANVLTF
DNA: TGTGCCAGCAGCCAAGAGGGGTCAGGGATTTTCTCTGGGGCCAACGTCCTGACTTTC

D: NA
V: TRBV9
J: TRBJ2-1
CDR3: CASSVWGASYNEQFF
DNA: TGTGCCAGCAGCGTGTGGGGCGCGTCCTACAATGAGCAGTTCTTC

D: TRBD2
V: TRBV25-1
J: TRBJ2-7
CDR3: CASSEDRTSGRPPYEQYF
DNA: TGTGCCAGCAGTGAAGACAGGACTAGCGGCAGACCGCCCTACGAGCAGTACTTC

D: NA
V: TRBV7-8
J: TRBJ2-7
CDR3: CASSLVHLDEQYF
DNA: TGTGCCAGCAGCTTAGTTCACCTAGACGAGCAGTACTTC

D: TRBD1
V: TRBV7-6
J: TRBJ1-5
CDR3: CASSSGTGVPQPQHF
DNA: TGTGCCAGCAGCAGTGGGACAGGGGTTCCTCAGCCCCAGCATTTT

D: TRBD2
V: TRBV5-1
J: TRBJ2-1
CDR3: CASSTGLAGLKQFF
DNA: TGCGCCAGCAGCACGGGACTAGCGGGTCTCAAGCAGTTCTTC

D: TRBD1
V: TRBV5-5
J: TRBJ2-7
CDR3: CASSRLRDSFYEQYF
DNA: TGTGCCAGCAGCCGACTAAGGGACAGCTTCTACGAGCAGTACTTC

D: TRBD2
V: TRBV5-1
J: TRBJ2-5
CDR3: CASSLGHYGTSGPVATQYF
DNA: TGCGCCAGCAGCTTGGGCCATTATGGGACTAGCGGGCCCGTGGCGACCCAGTACTTC

D: NA
V: TRBV7-9
J: TRBJ2-7
CDR3: CASSLGPNEQYF
DNA: TGTGCCAGCAGCTTAGGCCCGAACGAGCAGTACTTC

D: TRBD2
V: TRBV5-1
J: TRBJ2-1
CDR3: CASSDSGRSIGEQFF
DNA: TGCGCCAGCAGCGATAGCGGGAGGTCAATCGGTGAGCAGTTCTTC

D: NA
V: TRBV4-1
J: TRBJ1-4
CDR3: CASSTGNEKLFF
DNA: TGCGCCAGTTCCACAGGCAATGAAAAACTGTTTTTT

D: TRBD1
V: TRBV7-2
J: TRBJ1-5
CDR3: CASSLVAAGGVQPQHF
DNA: TGTGCCAGCAGCTTAGTGGCAGCAGGGGGCGTTCAGCCCCAGCATTTT

D: NA
V: TRBV19
J: TRBJ1-5
CDR3: CASSLWEGSNQPQHF
DNA: TGTGCCAGTAGTCTTTGGGAGGGTAGCAATCAGCCCCAGCATTTT

D: TRBD1
V: TRBV4-1
J: TRBJ2-7
CDR3: CASSPGTGGGYEQYF
DNA: TGCGCCAGCAGCCCTGGGACAGGGGGAGGGTACGAGCAGTACTTC

D: TRBD2
V: TRBV5-4
J: TRBJ2-1
CDR3: CASSRELAGAYNEQFF
DNA: TGTGCCAGCAGCCGAGAGCTAGCGGGGGCCTACAATGAGCAGTTCTTC

D: NA
V: TRBV2
J: TRBJ2-3
CDR3: CANQLAVLSTDTQYF
DNA: TGTGCCAACCAATTAGCGGTCCTTAGCACAGATACGCAGTATTTT

D: NA
V: TRBV30
J: TRBJ1-2
CDR3: CAWIHRGALMVGYTF
DNA: TGTGCCTGGATCCACCGGGGGGCCCTTATGGTTGGCTACACCTTC

D: TRBD2
V: TRBV2
J: TRBJ2-1
CDR3: CASSGKTSGRDEQFF
DNA: TGTGCCAGCAGTGGTAAAACTAGCGGGAGGGATGAGCAGTTCTTC

D: NA
V: TRBV7-6
J: TRBJ1-1
CDR3: CASSLLNTGTEAFF
DNA: TGTGCCAGCAGCTTACTCAATACAGGGACTGAAGCTTTCTTT

D: NA
V: TRBV7-9
J: TRBJ1-2
CDR3: CASSLGQNYGYTF
DNA: TGTGCCAGCAGCTTAGGACAGAACTATGGCTACACCTTC

D: NA
V: TRBV11-3
J: TRBJ2-7
CDR3: CASSESGGVYEQYF
DNA: TGTGCCAGCAGCGAGAGTGGCGGAGTCTACGAGCAGTACTTC

D: TRBD1
V: TRBV13
J: TRBJ2-7
CDR3: CASSLVGQFYEQYF
DNA: TGTGCCAGCAGCTTAGTGGGACAGTTCTACGAGCAGTACTTC

D: NA
V: TRBV30
J: TRBJ1-2
CDR3: CAWTTGSYGYTF
DNA: TGTGCCTGGACCACAGGGTCCTATGGCTACACCTTC

D: NA
V: TRBV10-3
J: TRBJ2-5
CDR3: CAIRRLAEETQYF
DNA: TGTGCCATCAGGAGGTTAGCGGAAGAGACCCAGTACTTC

D: TRBD1
V: TRBV7-9
J: TRBJ2-1
CDR3: CASSLVAGGGVEQFF
DNA: TGTGCCAGCAGCTTAGTGGCAGGGGGTGGGGTTGAGCAGTTCTTC

D: TRBD1
V: TRBV4-1
J: TRBJ2-5
CDR3: CASSQETGDREETQYF
DNA: TGCGCCAGCAGCCAAGAGACAGGGGATCGTGAAGAGACCCAGTACTTC

D: NA
V: TRBV7-9
J: TRBJ1-3
CDR3: CASSPGGNTIYF
DNA: TGTGCCAGCAGCCCAGGAGGAAACACCATATATTTT

D: NA
V: TRBV19
J: TRBJ2-2
CDR3: CASSIVWRRNTGELFF
DNA: TGTGCCAGTAGTATAGTTTGGCGGAGGAACACCGGGGAGCTGTTTTTT

D: NA
V: TRBV7-9
J: TRBJ1-1
CDR3: CASSLDGGITEAFF
DNA: TGTGCCAGCAGCTTAGATGGGGGGATCACTGAAGCTTTCTTT

D: TRBD1
V: TRBV7-9
J: TRBJ1-4
CDR3: CASSLDRGENEKLFF
DNA: TGTGCCAGCAGCTTAGACAGGGGTGAGAATGAAAAACTGTTTTTT

D: TRBD2
V: TRBV28
J: TRBJ2-1
CDR3: CASSLFASGRASEQFF
DNA: TGTGCCAGCAGTTTATTCGCTAGCGGGAGGGCCAGTGAGCAGTTCTTC

D: TRBD1
V: TRBV9
J: TRBJ2-2
CDR3: CASSDRGTGRDRELFF
DNA: TGTGCCAGCAGCGACCGAGGGACAGGGAGAGACAGGGAGCTGTTTTTT

D: TRBD2
V: TRBV5-6
J: TRBJ2-7
CDR3: CASSYPGLADEQYF
DNA: TGTGCCAGCAGCTACCCGGGACTAGCGGACGAGCAGTACTTC

D: TRBD2
V: TRBV13
J: TRBJ2-7
CDR3: CASTQRDRSYEQYF
DNA: TGTGCCAGCACCCAGCGGGATAGGTCCTACGAGCAGTACTTC

D: NA
V: TRBV13
J: TRBJ1-1
CDR3: CASSLGVRVIEGRTEAFF
DNA: TGTGCCAGCAGCTTAGGCGTCAGGGTTATTGAAGGACGCACTGAAGCTTTCTTT

D: TRBD1
V: TRBV5-1
J: TRBJ2-7
CDR3: CASSLQGWVDEQYF
DNA: TGCGCCAGCAGCTTACAGGGGTGGGTCGACGAGCAGTACTTC

D: TRBD1
V: TRBV28
J: TRBJ2-7
CDR3: CASRTTGTGNYEQYF
DNA: TGTGCCAGCAGAACAACCGGGACAGGGAATTACGAGCAGTACTTC

D: TRBD1
V: TRBV5-1
J: TRBJ1-1
CDR3: CASSWKQGGMNTEAFF
DNA: TGCGCCAGCAGCTGGAAACAGGGGGGCATGAACACTGAAGCTTTCTTT

D: TRBD1
V: TRBV15
J: TRBJ2-1
CDR3: CATSLRDRSYNEQFF
DNA: TGTGCCACCAGCCTCAGGGACAGATCCTACAATGAGCAGTTCTTC

D: NA
V: TRBV5-4
J: TRBJ2-7
CDR3: CASSLDSRGSYEQYF
DNA: TGTGCCAGCAGCTTGGACTCTCGGGGGTCCTACGAGCAGTACTTC

D: TRBD1
V: TRBV6-5
J: TRBJ2-7
CDR3: CASSYSTGQISYEQYF
DNA: TGTGCCAGCAGTTACTCGACGGGACAGATCTCCTACGAGCAGTACTTC

D: TRBD2
V: TRBV10-1
J: TRBJ2-3
CDR3: CASSEGLSGTDTQYF
DNA: TGCGCCAGCAGTGAGGGCCTTAGCGGGACAGATACGCAGTATTTT

D: TRBD1
V: TRBV30
J: TRBJ1-1
CDR3: CAWRNRGDTEAFF
DNA: TGTGCCTGGAGGAACAGGGGAGACACTGAAGCTTTCTTT

D: NA
V: TRBV19
J: TRBJ1-1
CDR3: CASSGGPVRAFF
DNA: TGTGCCAGCAGCGGTGGCCCCGTGCGAGCTTTCTTT

D: TRBD1
V: TRBV30
J: TRBJ1-4
CDR3: CAWRGQGAIEKLFF
DNA: TGTGCCTGGAGAGGACAGGGGGCGATTGAAAAACTGTTTTTT

D: TRBD1
V: TRBV11-2
J: TRBJ1-1
CDR3: CASSTQGQSNTEAFF
DNA: TGTGCCAGCAGCACCCAGGGACAGTCGAACACTGAAGCTTTCTTT

D: TRBD1
V: TRBV30
J: TRBJ1-1
CDR3: CAWSKDRVDTEAFF
DNA: TGTGCCTGGAGTAAGGACAGGGTAGACACTGAAGCTTTCTTT

D: TRBD1
V: TRBV10-3
J: TRBJ2-3
CDR3: CAISVDRVSDTQYF
DNA: TGTGCCATCAGTGTTGACAGGGTGTCAGATACGCAGTATTTT

D: TRBD1
V: TRBV6-1
J: TRBJ2-5
CDR3: CASVRQGAGEETQYF
DNA: TGTGCCAGCGTCCGGCAGGGGGCCGGTGAGGAGACCCAGTACTTC

D: NA
V: TRBV9
J: TRBJ2-5
CDR3: CASSPSTGSSDIETQYF
DNA: TGTGCCAGCAGCCCGAGTACTGGGAGTTCGGATATCGAGACCCAGTACTTC

D: NA
V: TRBV2
J: TRBJ2-7
CDR3: CASSRDMFFDEQYF
DNA: TGTGCCAGCAGCCGGGACATGTTCTTCGACGAGCAGTACTTC

D: NA
V: TRBV6-5
J: TRBJ2-4
CDR3: CASSYSSSPIQNIQYF
DNA: TGTGCCAGCAGTTACTCGTCTAGCCCCATCCAAAACATTCAGTACTTC

D: NA
V: TRBV6-5
J: TRBJ2-7
CDR3: CASSYSRQAGAYEQYF
DNA: TGTGCCAGCAGTTACTCTCGTCAGGCGGGCGCCTACGAGCAGTACTTC

D: TRBD1
V: TRBV27
J: TRBJ1-1
CDR3: CASSVQGGNTEAFF
DNA: TGTGCCAGCAGTGTCCAGGGGGGGAACACTGAAGCTTTCTTT

D: NA
V: TRBV7-9
J: TRBJ2-2
CDR3: CASRRLLGTGELFF
DNA: TGTGCCAGCCGGCGGCTACTCGGCACCGGGGAGCTGTTTTTT

D: TRBD2
V: TRBV5-1
J: TRBJ2-3
CDR3: CASSLAKLAGVTDTQYF
DNA: TGCGCCAGCAGCTTGGCCAAACTAGCGGGAGTCACAGATACGCAGTATTTT

D: TRBD1
V: TRBV5-1
J: TRBJ2-7
CDR3: CASTLDRVGEQYF
DNA: TGCGCCAGCACTCTGGACAGGGTCGGCGAGCAGTACTTC